The sequence of this T cell receptor beta chain was determined in a study of cytomegalovirus exposure and HLA in healthy donors. Study-level points and caveats: Sequencing probably produced one cluster of sequence variants that were highly shared. The authors excluded some V segments, including TRBV6-2 and TRBV6-3, as indistinguishable.

Per germline, CDR1 LNHDA and CDR2 SQIVND (reference sequence). This CDR3 region has 16 residues. V shed 1 base and J 4 bases; nucleotides not matched to a gene: 6. The study ran its PCR with 60 Vbeta and 13 Jbeta primers. Original methodology: Unique TCR beta chains totaled some 78 million in a later count, with roughly 10 million of them shared. Only in-frame clones appear in the TCRdb table, and some are missing; sequencing was by immunoSEQ multiplex PCR. The V and J calls and clone size are taken from that table; D and trimming were inferred from the DNA. The sample records about 120,000 clones, about 80% being singletons. As for this clone: Its cognate antigen is unknown.

J is TRBJ2-3 and V is TRBV19; 9 nucleotides agree with TRBD2. The sequence derives from a man between 50 and 59 years old in good health and CMV-seropositive. Sequenced input: PBMCs. The CDR3 coding sequence is TGTGCCAGTAGTATAGGTAGCGGGGGTGTCGCAGATACGCAGTATTTT. Encoded protein: CASSIGSGGVADTQYF. Full variable domain (missing parts from reference TRBV19 and TRBJ2-3): DGGITQSPKYLFRKEGQNVTLSCEQNLNHDAMYWYRQDPGQGLRLIYYSQIVNDFQKGDIAEGYSVSREKKESFPLTVTSAQKNPTAFYLCASSIGSGGVADTQYFGPGTRLTVL.